The clone carrying this T cell receptor (beta chain) was counted once. This specimen comes from a study of CD8 T cells in Susac syndrome. V was clipped by 5 bases and J by 1 base; unmatched bases: 3. Germline CDR1 reads SQVTM; CDR2 reads ANQGSEA. The CDR3 is 14 residues long. cDNA came from around 0.5 to 1 ug RNA primed by random hexamers. Across 54 Vbeta and 13 Jbeta, TCR beta CDR3 was amplified with immunoSEQ multiplex PCR. Using its own MiXCR run on the immunoSEQ multiplex PCR reads, TCRdb lists one record per CDR3 protein. This table holds about 250,000 distinct CDR3 sequences, 93% found once. TCR beta sequencing covered blood CD8+ and CD4+ T cells. The multiple sclerosis controls, all treatment-naive patients, had relapsing-remitting disease that was stable or active. TEMRA cells underwent FACS enrichment and CD8+ and CD4+ T cells underwent negative isolation.

The chain carries TRBV29-1 and TRBJ2-3; TRBD2 aligns across 10 bases. This TCR was recovered from a human donor with multiple sclerosis. Sample: CD4+ T cells from PBMCs. For the CDR3, the DNA is TGCAGCGTTCGAGGACTAGCGGGCACAGATACGCAGTATTTT. Its translation: CSVRGLAGTDTQYF.